This record concerns one T cell receptor (beta chain) sequence. This sample stems from a study of cytomegalovirus exposure and HLA in healthy donors. J gave up 4 bases and V 5 bases, and 14 bases lay outside the gene matches. The germline gives CDR1 LNHNV, CDR2 YYDKDF (reference sequence). The CDR3 has 17 residues. Use of 60 Vbeta and 13 Jbeta primers characterized the PCR. Assay: immunoSEQ multiplex PCR; the TCRdb copy retains only in-frame clones and omits some. The data show some 200,000 clones, 82% seen once. Sequencing used PBMCs. The origin of this receptor is a woman aged 50 to 60 in good health and CMV-seropositive. V and J are TRBV15 and TRBJ2-1, with TRBD1 matching over 7 bases. The CDR3 reads CATSLIAVTGYYNEQFF. DNA of the CDR3: TGTGCCACCAGCCTCATCGCCGTGACAGGGTATTACAATGAGCAGTTCTTC.